The 27 T cell receptor beta chains below all came from one sample that was sequenced in a study of cytomegalovirus exposure and HLA in healthy donors. This table comes from immunoSEQ multiplex PCR, and its TCRdb copy is limited to in-frame clones, with some not included. The data contain 150,000 to 250,000 clones, roughly 82% of them singletons. The sequenced sample consisted of PBMCs. The receptors derive from a woman aged 30 to 39 in good health and CMV-seropositive.

The chain is built from TRBV2 and TRBJ1-2; D might be TRBD1 (5 bases). Germline V gene data show CDR1 as SNHLY and CDR2 as FYNNEI. The CDR3 has 12 residues. V lost 3 bases to trimming and J lost 8 bases, with 10 bases between them. DNA of the CDR3: TGTGCCAGCAGTGACAGGGTAATCGGCTACACCTTC. Translated, it gives CASSDRVIGYTF. Filled out from reference TRBV2 and TRBJ1-2, the complete variable domain reads EPEVTQTPSHQVTQMGQEVILRCVPISNHLYFYWYRQILGQKVEFLVSFYNNEISEKSEIFDDQFSVERPDGSNFTLKIRSTKLEDSAMYFCASSDRVIGYTFGSGTRLTVV.

V usage is TRBV6-1 and J usage is TRBJ2-5, with D perhaps TRBD2 (5 bases). The germline V gene encodes CDR1 MNHNS and CDR2 SASEGT. Trimming stripped 10 bases from V and 1 base from J, with 16 bases between. The CDR3 loop spans 14 amino acids. DNA of the CDR3: TGTGCCACATCCCCAGCGGATATCCAAGAGACCCAGTACTTC. Amino acids: CATSPADIQETQYF.

The chain employs TRBV30 and TRBJ1-5; TRBD1 aligns across 9 bases. Germline V CDR1 and CDR2: GTSNPN, SVGIG (reference sequence). The CDR3 runs 14 residues. Trimming cost V 8 bases and J 4 bases; bases outside gene matches: 9. This CDR3 is CATRDRAPNQPQHF. CDR3 coding DNA: TGTGCCACCCGGGACAGGGCCCCTAATCAGCCCCAGCATTTT.

The chain is built from TRBV6-1 and TRBJ1-5; TRBD1 might be the D (5 bases). Trimming took off 1 base at V and 4 bases at J, with 8 bases between the two ends. CDR3 length equals 14 residues. Germline values: CDR1 MNHNS, CDR2 SASEGT. Here the CDR3 reads CASSEGQTNQPQHF. Here the CDR3 DNA reads TGTGCCAGCAGTGAAGGACAGACAAATCAGCCCCAGCATTTT.

J is TRBJ2-1 and V is TRBV5-1, with D perhaps TRBD2 (5 bases). The V end was cut by 6 bases, the J end by 0 bases, with 10 bases between. This CDR3 has 14 residues. CDR1 and CDR2 (germline): SGHRS, YFSETQ. The DNA of the CDR3 is TGCGCCAGCAAGCCCGGGAACTCCTACAATGAGCAGTTCTTC. Its translation is CASKPGNSYNEQFF.

This sequence joins TRBV2 and TRBJ1-2; unclear D gene. The CDR3 contains 15 residues. Germline values: CDR1 SNHLY, CDR2 FYNNEI. Deletions cut 2 bases from V and 7 bases from J, with 17 bases between. The CDR3 region has the DNA TGTGCCAGCAGTGAACTTCGACAACCCGAGGGTGGCTACACCTTC. It translates to CASSELRQPEGGYTF.

The chain is built from TRBV7-9 and TRBJ1-1; D remains ambiguous. Germline values: CDR1 SEHNR, CDR2 FQNEAQ (reference sequence). The ends were cut back, 2 bases at V and 1 base at J, with 8 bases in the middle. The CDR3 loop spans 14 amino acids. The CDR3 nucleotides are TGTGCCAGCAGCTTAAAGCGTAAGAACACTGAAGCTTTCTTT. Translating it yields CASSLKRKNTEAFF.

The chain has TRBV29-1 and TRBJ2-3; the D gene is possibly TRBD1 (7 bases). The CDR3 totals 12 residues. V lost 7 bases and J 5 bases, leaving 13 bases between the germline ends. Germline CDR1 reads SQVTM; CDR2 reads ANQGSEA. The CDR3 is CSGVQGGDTQYF. Here the CDR3 DNA reads TGCAGCGGGGTCCAGGGGGGAGATACGCAGTATTTT.

The chain employs TRBV18 and TRBJ2-7, with D possibly matching TRBD2 (6 bases). The V end lost 2 bases, the J end lost 3 bases, and 11 bases lay between the germline ends. This CDR3 has 14 residues. Looked up from germline, CDR1 is KGHSH and CDR2 is LQKENI. CDR3 nucleotides: TGTGCCAGCTCACCAGGGGGGAGTTTCTACGAGCAGTACTTC. Protein sequence: CASSPGGSFYEQYF.

The J gene is TRBJ2-6, the V gene TRBV27; a possible D gene is TRBD2 (6 bases). The CDR3 is 17 amino acids. CDR1 is MNHEY, CDR2 SMNVEV, per germline (reference sequence). V was cut by 6 bases and J by 0 bases, with 15 bases left in between. The CDR3 reads CASSRFSGSSGANVLTF. The DNA of the CDR3 is TGTGCCAGCAGCCGTTTTAGCGGCAGCTCTGGGGCCAACGTCCTGACTTTC.

The chain has TRBV5-1 and TRBJ2-7; 7 nucleotides agree with TRBD1. V lost 6 bases, J lost 2 bases, and 8 bases stayed unmatched. Germline values: CDR1 SGHRS, CDR2 YFSETQ. The CDR3 spans 14 residues. CDR3: CASNPGQLPYEQYF. The CDR3 DNA follows: TGCGCCAGCAATCCGGGACAGCTACCCTACGAGCAGTACTTC.

CDR3 nucleotides: TGTGCCAGCAGCGTTGGGACTAGCGGGAAGTACAATGAGCAGTTCTTC. Translation: CASSVGTSGKYNEQFF. The rearrangement uses TRBV9 and TRBJ2-1, with 13 positions matching TRBD2. This CDR3 has 16 residues. CDR1 is SGDLS, CDR2 YYNGEE, per germline. V gave up 2 bases and J gave up 4 bases; unmatched junction bases: 3.

The chain links TRBV28 to TRBJ2-7; D is perhaps TRBD1 (6 bases). This CDR3 has 15 amino acids. The V gene's germline CDR1 is MDHEN and CDR2 SYDVKM. V lost 8 bases and J 0 bases, leaving 17 bases between the germline ends. The CDR3 here is CASAVPGTNSYEQYF. CDR3 in DNA: TGTGCCAGCGCCGTCCCCGGGACAAACTCCTACGAGCAGTACTTC. Supplemented by reference TRBV28 and TRBJ2-7, the full variable domain reads DVKVTQSSRYLVKRTGEKVFLECVQDMDHENMFWYRQDPGLGLRLIYFSYDVKMKEKGDIPEGYSVSREKKERFSLILESASTNQTSMYLCASAVPGTNSYEQYFGPGTRLTVT.

This chain connects TRBV18 to TRBJ1-2, with 9 bases that match TRBD1. This CDR3 is 14 amino acids long. Trimming took 3 bases from V and 8 from J; bases not matched to a gene: 7. CDR1 is KGHSH and CDR2 is LQKENI in the germline V gene. The CDR3 reads CASSPNGQGRGYTF. The CDR3 nucleotides are TGTGCCAGCTCACCGAACGGACAGGGGCGAGGCTACACCTTC.

The V gene is TRBV9, the J gene TRBJ2-7; 9 positions agree with TRBD2. There are 15 residues in the CDR3. The germline gives CDR1 SGDLS, CDR2 YYNGEE. Trimming cost V 7 bases and J 4 bases; bases outside gene matches: 12. The CDR3 reads CASASGIRIPYEQYF. The CDR3 DNA follows: TGTGCCAGCGCTAGCGGGATCCGAATACCTTACGAGCAGTACTTC.

The V call is TRBV19, the J call TRBJ1-2; 8 bases are shared with TRBD1. Germline assignment: CDR1 LNHDA and CDR2 SQIVND (reference sequence). Losses at the gene ends were 5 bases for V and 4 bases for J; bases not matched to a gene: 3. This CDR3 is built from 13 residues. The CDR3: CASSQGAVYGYTF. The CDR3 nucleotides are TGTGCCAGTAGTCAGGGGGCGGTCTATGGCTACACCTTC.

The chain has TRBV5-1 and TRBJ2-3, with 7 bases fitting TRBD2. CDR1 is SGHRS and CDR2 is YFSETQ in the germline V gene. The trim removed 2 bases at V and 0 bases at J, leaving 0 bases unmatched. This CDR3 spans 14 amino acids. CDR3 amino acids: CASSFSGSTDTQYF. CDR3 DNA sequence: TGCGCCAGCAGCTTTAGCGGGAGCACAGATACGCAGTATTTT.

The gene calls are TRBV11-1 and TRBJ2-7, with D maybe TRBD1 (7 bases). Germline CDR1 SGHAT, CDR2 FQDESV (reference sequence). V lost 6 bases and J 3 bases, leaving 15 bases between the germline ends. This CDR3 is 14 amino acids long. CDR3 sequence reads: CASRLQGGFYEQYF. The CDR3 region has the DNA TGTGCCAGCAGACTGCAGGGGGGATTCTACGAGCAGTACTTC.

The chain carries TRBV7-2 and TRBJ2-7; 12 nucleotides match TRBD1. Germline V lookup: CDR1 SGHTA, CDR2 FQGNSA. V gave up 5 bases and J gave up 3 bases; unmatched junction bases: 5. CDR3 length: 15 amino acids. CDR3 loop: CASSSRDRGLYEQYF. Here the CDR3 DNA reads TGTGCCAGCAGCAGCCGGGACAGGGGGCTCTACGAGCAGTACTTC.

This clone appeared a single time. The chain is built from TRBV11-2 and TRBJ2-7; 8 bases are shared with TRBD2. Germline CDR1 reads SGHAT; CDR2 reads FQNNGV. Losses at the gene ends were 3 bases for V and 4 bases for J; bases not matched to a gene: 8. There are 15 residues in the CDR3. The CDR3 DNA reads TGTGCCAGCAGCTTCTTTAGCGGGGCCGCTTACGAGCAGTACTTC. This codes for CASSFFSGAAYEQYF.

The V call is TRBV5-1, the J call TRBJ2-7; 10 bases are a match to TRBD2. After removal of 4 bases from V and 6 bases from J, the junction contained 19 bases not matched to a gene. The CDR3 has 18 amino acids. CDR1 is SGHRS and CDR2 is YFSETQ in the germline V gene. CDR3: CASSVSSGSYLRLGEQYF. CDR3 DNA sequence: TGCGCCAGCAGCGTGTCTAGCGGGAGTTATTTACGGTTGGGCGAGCAGTACTTC. Variable domain in full (rest from reference TRBV5-1 and TRBJ2-7): KAGVTQTPRYLIKTRGQQVTLSCSPISGHRSVSWYQQTPGQGLQFLFEYFSETQRNKGNFPGRFSGRQFSNSRSEMNVSTLELGDSALYLCASSVSSGSYLRLGEQYFGPGTRLTVT.

The chain links TRBV2 to TRBJ1-1; 7 nucleotides align to TRBD1. The trim removed 2 bases at V and 5 bases at J, leaving 14 bases unmatched. From germline, CDR1 is SNHLY and CDR2 FYNNEI. This CDR3 is 17 amino acids long. The CDR3 loop is CASSEPTGQAGSTEAFF. CDR3 DNA: TGTGCCAGCAGTGAACCTACAGGACAGGCGGGTTCAACTGAAGCTTTCTTT. Full variable domain (rest looked up from reference TRBV2 and TRBJ1-1): EPEVTQTPSHQVTQMGQEVILRCVPISNHLYFYWYRQILGQKVEFLVSFYNNEISEKSEIFDDQFSVERPDGSNFTLKIRSTKLEDSAMYFCASSEPTGQAGSTEAFFGQGTRLTVV.

The genes are TRBV6-5 and TRBJ2-5; TRBD2 is a possible D gene (5 bases). There are 13 residues in the CDR3. Germline values: CDR1 MNHEY, CDR2 SVGAGI. V shed 6 bases and J shed 7 bases, with 15 bases lying between them. The CDR3 coding sequence is TGTGCCAGCAGATCTAGCTCTGCTGGGACCCAGTACTTC. Its translation is CASRSSSAGTQYF.

The chain recombines TRBV5-6 with TRBJ1-1; 7 nucleotides agree with TRBD1. V shed 7 bases and J 0 bases; nucleotides not matched to a gene: 15. Germline V CDR1 and CDR2: SGHDT, YYEEEE. The CDR3 consists of 17 residues. The CDR3 loop reads CASYRVGQAGMNTEAFF. The DNA of the CDR3 is TGTGCCAGCTACCGGGTCGGACAGGCGGGAATGAACACTGAAGCTTTCTTT.

The genes are TRBV5-1 and TRBJ1-4; 7 bases align to TRBD1. Germline CDR1 reads SGHRS; CDR2 reads YFSETQ. This CDR3 is 15 amino acids long. V was clipped by 5 bases and J by 5 bases; unmatched bases: 9. CDR3 bases: TGCGCCAGCAGGTTTGAATTACAGGGGAATGAAAAACTGTTTTTT. This translates into CASRFELQGNEKLFF. Looking up the rest from reference TRBV5-1 and TRBJ1-4 gives the full variable domain: KAGVTQTPRYLIKTRGQQVTLSCSPISGHRSVSWYQQTPGQGLQFLFEYFSETQRNKGNFPGRFSGRQFSNSRSEMNVSTLELGDSALYLCASRFELQGNEKLFFGSGTQLSVL.

The chain employs TRBV19 and TRBJ2-2; 11 bases line up with TRBD2. Germline loops: CDR1 LNHDA, CDR2 SQIVND (reference sequence). The length of the CDR3 is 17 residues. Trimming took 6 bases from V and 5 from J; bases not matched to a gene: 11. Here the CDR3 DNA reads TGTGCCAGTAGCCTGAGACGTACTAGCGGGAGTACCGGGGAGCTGTTTTTT. This sequence encodes CASSLRRTSGSTGELFF.

This clone was recorded only once. This chain connects TRBV6-1 to TRBJ2-2; TRBD2 matches 9 bases. The length of the CDR3 is 16 residues. Germline V lookup: CDR1 MNHNS, CDR2 SASEGT. J was trimmed by 4 bases and V by 2 bases; bases with no gene match: 5. The CDR3 DNA follows: TGTGCCAGCAGTGAAAGGGCGGGAGGGCTCACCGGGGAGCTGTTTTTT. Protein sequence: CASSERAGGLTGELFF.